These 18 T cell receptor beta chains were all obtained from the same sample, sequenced in a study of glioma-infiltrating T cells after dendritic cell vaccination. Sequenced by immunoSEQ multiplex PCR; TCRdb stores in-frame clones only, minus some. The sample has tens of thousands of clones, 90% to 95% seen once. The sample consisted of blood, taken before dendritic cell vaccination. The source is a human donor with glioblastoma.

V gene TRBV18 combines with J gene TRBJ2-2, with no clear D. The ends were cut back, 3 bases at V and 0 bases at J, with 14 bases in the middle. Germline CDR1 KGHSH, CDR2 LQKENI. The CDR3 has 17 residues. CDR3 DNA sequence: TGTGCCAGCTCACCTTGGGCAAGATTGGCGAACACCGGGGAGCTGTTTTTT. Its translation: CASSPWARLANTGELFF.

V gene TRBV5-6 combines with J gene TRBJ2-5, with D perhaps TRBD1 (5 bases). The germline gives CDR1 SGHDT, CDR2 YYEEEE. V was cut by 2 bases and J by 5 bases, with 10 bases left in between. This CDR3 spans 13 amino acids. CDR3: CASSLGARETQYF. The CDR3 nucleotides are TGTGCCAGCAGCTTAGGGGCAAGGGAGACCCAGTACTTC.

J is TRBJ2-7 and V is TRBV5-6; TRBD1 matches at 8 bases. There are 16 residues in the CDR3. V lost 3 bases, J lost 1 base, and 9 bases stayed unmatched. Germline values: CDR1 SGHDT, CDR2 YYEEEE. The CDR3 nucleotides are TGTGCCAGCAGCTCCCCTGGACAGGGAACTTCCTACGAGCAGTACTTC. The encoded protein is CASSSPGQGTSYEQYF.

The V gene is TRBV6-5, the J gene TRBJ2-5; D unclear. Deletions cut 4 bases from V and 4 bases from J, with 7 bases between. Germline values: CDR1 MNHEY, CDR2 SVGAGI. The CDR3 sequence is 12 residues long. CDR3 sequence reads: CASSSPLETQYF. Here the CDR3 DNA reads TGTGCCAGCAGTTCCCCCCTAGAGACCCAGTACTTC.

The rearrangement uses TRBV5-1 and TRBJ1-4, with 9 bases fitting TRBD1. CDR1 SGHRS and CDR2 YFSETQ come from the germline V gene. The CDR3 is 15 amino acids. With V trimmed by 3 bases and J by 4 bases, 4 bases remained unmatched. CDR3 nucleotides: TGCGCCAGCAGCTGGGGGACAGGGCTTAATGAAAAACTGTTTTTT. Translation gives CASSWGTGLNEKLFF. The whole variable domain, remainder taken from reference TRBV5-1 and TRBJ1-4, is KAGVTQTPRYLIKTRGQQVTLSCSPISGHRSVSWYQQTPGQGLQFLFEYFSETQRNKGNFPGRFSGRQFSNSRSEMNVSTLELGDSALYLCASSWGTGLNEKLFFGSGTQLSVL.

The V call is TRBV19, the J call TRBJ2-3, with D possibly being TRBD1 (5 bases). V lost 5 bases and J 5 bases, leaving 20 bases between the germline ends. CDR3 length equals 16 residues. Germline V gene data show CDR1 as LNHDA and CDR2 as SQIVND (reference sequence). The CDR3 DNA reads as TGTGCCAGTAGTGCCCCATGGTTAACCCAGGGAGATACGCAGTATTTT. It yields the protein CASSAPWLTQGDTQYF.

This chain links TRBV5-6 with TRBJ2-2, with D possibly matching TRBD1 (6 bases). The CDR3 loop spans 13 amino acids. Trimming removed 5 bases from V and 6 bases from J, with 11 bases in between. The germline CDR1 and CDR2 sequences are SGHDT and YYEEEE. The CDR3 coding sequence is TGTGCCAGCAGACAGGGTTTTGCCGGGGAGCTGTTTTTT. It yields the protein CASRQGFAGELFF.

This clone was observed a few times. The chain has TRBV27 and TRBJ2-7, with D unclear. Trimming removed 0 bases at V and 2 bases at J, with 5 bases between. The CDR3 sequence is 13 residues long. CDR1 is MNHEY and CDR2 is SMNVEV in the germline V gene (reference sequence). DNA of the CDR3: TGTGCCAGCAGTTTATCTGGCCCCTACGAGCAGTACTTC. The encoded protein is CASSLSGPYEQYF.

The chain uses TRBV5-5 and TRBJ1-1, with a weak D call TRBD1 (6 bases). Between the trimmed V and J ends, which lost 1 base and 0 bases, there was a span of 13 bases. The length of the CDR3 is 16 residues. Germline assignment: CDR1 SGHKS and CDR2 YYEKEE (reference sequence). CDR3 sequence reads: CASSLFSAGVNTEAFF. The CDR3 DNA follows: TGTGCCAGCAGCTTGTTTTCGGCAGGGGTGAACACTGAAGCTTTCTTT.

This clone was detected only once. The chain is built from TRBV4-2 and TRBJ2-3, with D possibly matching TRBD2 (5 bases). CDR1 is LGHNA and CDR2 is YNFKEQ in the germline V gene. Trimming cost V 1 base and J 2 bases, with 16 bases left between them. This CDR3 is built from 17 residues. CDR3: CASSQGVSREYTDTQYF. The CDR3 DNA sequence: TGTGCCAGCAGCCAAGGGGTTTCAAGGGAGTACACAGATACGCAGTATTTT.

This sequence joins TRBV7-9 and TRBJ2-7, with D possibly matching TRBD2 (6 bases). The germline gives CDR1 SEHNR, CDR2 FQNEAQ (reference sequence). There are 15 residues in the CDR3. V was pared by 1 base and J by 1 base, with 11 bases between. For the CDR3, the DNA is TGTGCCAGCAGCTTAGGTGCGGGGTCGTCCTACGAGCAGTACTTC. Encoded protein: CASSLGAGSSYEQYF.

Of note for this clone: The CDR3 carries no conserved terminal phenylalanine or tryptophan, so it likely arises from a read error. V is TRBV6-1 and J is TRBJ2-4, with TRBD1 as a possible D gene (5 bases). V lost 0 bases and J lost 5, with 11 bases in between. From germline, CDR1 is MNHNS and CDR2 SASEGT. The CDR3 consists of 15 residues. DNA for the CDR3: TGTGCCAGCAGTGAAGCGCTGTCCAGGGAAAACATTCAGTACCTC. Protein: CASSEALSRENIQYL.

This clone was recorded only once. The genes are TRBV10-1 and TRBJ1-2, with D possibly TRBD1 on 5 matching bases. V lost 4 bases and J lost 4, with 10 bases in between. Germline V gene data show CDR1 as WNHNN and CDR2 as SYGVQD (reference sequence). The CDR3 runs to 13 residues. In DNA form, the CDR3 reads TGCGCCAGCAGTGCGGGGGGTCCCTATGGCTACACCTTC. It codes for CASSAGGPYGYTF.

V is TRBV19 and J is TRBJ1-1; D not certain. This CDR3 has 13 residues. Germline V gene lookup returns CDR1 LNHDA and CDR2 SQIVND (reference sequence). V dropped 1 base and J dropped 1 base, with 4 bases sitting between them. This chain's CDR3 is CASSIGRNTEAFF. CDR3 coding DNA: TGTGCCAGTAGTATAGGCAGGAACACTGAAGCTTTCTTT.

The gene calls are TRBV12-5 and TRBJ2-7, with 15 nucleotides matching TRBD2. Germline CDR1 reads LGHNT; CDR2 reads FRNRAP. V was pared by 2 bases and J by 2 bases, with 13 bases of the junction left unmatched. This CDR3 is 20 amino acids long. The CDR3 coding sequence is TGTGCTAGTGGTTTGATCCCGGGACTAGCGGGGGGTCTCAAAACCTACGAGCAGTACTTC. The encoded protein is CASGLIPGLAGGLKTYEQYF. The whole variable domain, filled in from reference TRBV12-5 and TRBJ2-7, reads DARVTQTPRHKVTEMGQEVTMRCQPILGHNTVFWYRQTMMQGLELLAYFRNRAPLDDSGMPKDRFSAEMPDATLATLKIQPSEPRDSAVYFCASGLIPGLAGGLKTYEQYFGPGTRLTVT.

The genes are TRBV18 and TRBJ2-3; TRBD2 aligns across 7 bases. The CDR3 is made up of 16 amino acids. Trimming at V came to 3 bases and at J to 1 base, leaving 7 bases not matched to a gene. CDR1 KGHSH and CDR2 LQKENI come from the germline V gene. The CDR3 loop reads CASSPPVSGGTDTQYF. The CDR3 region has the DNA TGTGCCAGCTCACCGCCCGTAAGCGGGGGCACAGATACGCAGTATTTT.

This chain links TRBV12-5 with TRBJ2-7, with TRBD2 as a possible D gene (5 bases). CDR3 size: 13 residues. Per germline, CDR1 LGHNT and CDR2 FRNRAP. V shed 1 base and J shed 2 bases, with 6 bases lying between them. This chain's CDR3 is CASGLGGTYEQYF. CDR3 bases: TGTGCTAGTGGTTTGGGAGGGACCTACGAGCAGTACTTC.

This chain links TRBV5-1 with TRBJ2-7; 9 bases match TRBD1. J gave up 5 bases and V 4 bases, and 10 bases lay outside the gene matches. CDR1 is SGHRS and CDR2 is YFSETQ in the germline V gene. This CDR3 has 15 amino acids. CDR3 sequence (DNA): TGCGCCAGCAGCCCCCCGGGACAGGGAACGAACGAGCAGTACTTC. It yields the protein CASSPPGQGTNEQYF.